This paragraph reports one T cell receptor beta chain. The antigen is unknown. A much larger clone differs from this one at a single base, so this may be a read error. This sample is drawn from a study of blood T cells in healthy people across ages. Next came a second PCR, run for about 7 to 12 cycles, which used a sample-barcoded 5' primer along with a J-beta primer mix. TCRdb re-called the 5' RACE reads through MiXCR, storing one row per CDR3 protein. This sample carries approximately 730,000 distinct CDR3 sequences, less than 70% of them seen once, and the ten largest clones take roughly two fifths. Overall study findings and caveats: Diversity estimates drawn from one million T cells were deemed underestimates. PBMCs went unsorted, and a conclusive naive versus antigen-experienced comparison was therefore prevented.

The CDR3 contains 14 residues. CDR1 and CDR2 (germline): KGHDR, SFDVKD. Sequencing was carried out using blood. This chain joins TRBV24-1 and TRBJ2-1; a weak D match, TRBD2 (5 bases). This sequence originates from a man at least 80 years old in good health. For the CDR3, the DNA is TGTGCCACCAGTGGGGCGGGTATATACAATGAGCGGTTCTTC. Protein: CATSGAGIYNERFF.